Below, 8 T cell receptor beta chains from the same sample are listed, as sequenced in a study of response to subunit inactivated influenza vaccine. MiXCR, run by TCRdb on the RT-PCR reads, gives a single entry per CDR3 protein. The sample shows about 830,000 distinct CDR3 sequences, roughly 18% of them seen only once. Here the sequenced sample was PBMCs from blood, taken more than 4 days after vaccination. The receptors derive from a man aged 45-60 years who received an inactivated influenza vaccine.

This clonotype was detected ten times or more. J is TRBJ2-1 and V is TRBV4-3; D unresolved. The CDR3 sequence is 13 residues long. V was trimmed by 0 bases and J by 8 bases, leaving 8 bases between them. The germline gives CDR1 LGHNA, CDR2 YSLEER. The CDR3 DNA is TGCGCCAGCAGCCAAGATCGCCCTTATGAGCAGTTCTTC. It yields the protein CASSQDRPYEQFF.

This clonotype was counted a few times. The chain combines TRBV24-1 with TRBJ2-5; 11 bases align to TRBD2. The CDR3 runs to 16 residues. With V trimmed by 0 bases and J by 2 bases, 1 base remained unmatched. CDR1 is KGHDR and CDR2 is SFDVKD in the germline V gene. The CDR3 protein is CATSDLTSGRQETQYF. The CDR3 coding sequence is TGTGCCACCAGTGATTTGACTAGCGGGAGACAAGAGACCCAGTACTTC.

This chain links TRBV6-5 with TRBJ2-2; D unresolved. Germline V gives CDR1 MNHEY, CDR2 SVGAGI. There are 12 residues in the CDR3. The germline V and J ends were trimmed by 6 bases and 1 base, with 3 bases remaining between them. The CDR3, as DNA: TGTGCCAGCAGGGGGAACACCGGGGAGCTGTTTTTT. Protein: CASRGNTGELFF.

The CDR3 sequence is CASSLGLSGGAGDTQYF. CDR3 nucleotide sequence: TGTGCCAGCAGCTTAGGCCTCTCTGGGGGGGCTGGAGATACGCAGTATTTT. The chain couples TRBV7-2 to TRBJ2-3; D is perhaps TRBD2 (7 bases). V lost 1 base and J 5 bases, leaving 19 bases between the germline ends. Germline CDR1 reads SGHTA; CDR2 reads FQGNSA. The CDR3 is 17 residues long.

This chain joins TRBV4-2 and TRBJ1-3; 7 bases fit TRBD1. Trimming at V came to 0 bases and at J to 4 bases, leaving 6 bases not matched to a gene. The CDR3 is 16 amino acids. Germline loops: CDR1 LGHNA, CDR2 YNFKEQ. CDR3 in amino acids: CASSQDGGQVGNTIYF. In nucleotides, the CDR3 is TGTGCCAGCAGCCAAGATGGAGGACAGGTCGGAAACACCATATATTTT.

This chain connects TRBV5-6 to TRBJ2-3; D gene unclear. Germline V gene lookup returns CDR1 SGHDT and CDR2 YYEEEE. Trimming left V 4 bases short and J 0 bases short, with 18 bases between. The CDR3 is made up of 17 amino acids. The CDR3 loop reads CASSRAYQGSSTDTQYF. DNA of the CDR3: TGTGCCAGCAGCCGGGCTTATCAAGGATCTAGCACAGATACGCAGTATTTT. Variable domain in full (rest from reference TRBV5-6 and TRBJ2-3): DAGVTQSPTHLIKTRGQQVTLRCSPKSGHDTVSWYQQALGQGPQFIFQYYEEEERQRGNFPDRFSGHQFPNYSSELNVNALLLGDSALYLCASSRAYQGSSTDTQYFGPGTRLTVL.

This clonotype was detected many times. The rearrangement links TRBV6-2 or TRBV6-3 to TRBJ1-2; D remains ambiguous. There are 12 residues in the CDR3. Germline lookup yields CDR1 MNHEY and CDR2 SVGEGT. V was shortened by 7 bases and J by 5 bases, with 11 bases between the two germline ends. Written as DNA, the CDR3 is TGTGCCAGCACCCAAGGAGCGTATGGCTACACCTTC. Protein: CASTQGAYGYTF.

This chain connects TRBV15 to TRBJ2-3; D is unresolved. CDR1 is LNHNV and CDR2 is YYDKDF in the germline V gene (reference sequence). The ends were cut back, 5 bases at V and 0 bases at J, with 6 bases in the middle. CDR3 length: 13 amino acids. The CDR3 reads CATSHSSTDTQYF. The CDR3 coding sequence is TGTGCCACCAGCCATAGTAGCACAGATACGCAGTATTTT.